One TCR beta chain is described in this entry. Its target is unknown. This record belongs to a study of blood T cells in healthy people across ages. Overall study findings and caveats: Correlation between TCR beta diversity and naive T cell percentage was strong. Any conclusive comparison of naive versus antigen-experienced cells was prevented by using unsorted PBMCs.

This CDR3 has 15 amino acids. Trimming stripped 3 bases from V and 5 bases from J, with 17 bases between. Germline V gives CDR1 DFQATT, CDR2 SNEGSKA (reference sequence). Using a J-beta primer mix together with a sample-barcoded 5' primer, a second PCR was run for 7 to 11 cycles. TCRdb independently ran MiXCR on the 5' RACE reads; one entry per CDR3 protein. The repertoire holds about a million distinct CDR3 sequences, with around 54% as singletons. The origin of this receptor is a woman aged 60-70 years in good health. What was sequenced was blood. This chain uses TRBV20-1 with TRBJ2-1, with D perhaps TRBD2 (6 bases). CDR3 loop: CSASFGGRKNNEQFF. DNA of the CDR3: TGCAGTGCTAGCTTCGGGGGACGGAAGAACAATGAGCAGTTCTTC.